This T cell receptor beta chain was sequenced in a study of CD8 T cells in ankylosing spondylitis. Study-wide findings and caveats: Those disease-linked clones were CD8+; they were also relatively rare in peripheral blood. Ankylosing spondylitis blood appeared to carry a characteristic TCR beta motif of 7 or 8 highly homologous variants.

The CDR3 is 16 amino acids. The V end lost 5 bases, the J end lost 0 bases, and 14 bases lay between the germline ends. As regards this clonotype: Its antigen remains unknown.

Using quantitative 5'-RACE with molecular barcodes, the authors made TCR beta libraries. TCRdb itself ran the 5' RACE reads through MiXCR, one entry per CDR3 protein. Here the sample spans under 450,000 distinct CDR3 sequences, roughly 17% being singletons. Specimen: blood, either unsorted or a sorted T cell fraction (not recorded which). This receptor was identified in a male donor with ankylosing spondylitis. The chain joins TRBV12-3 or TRBV12-4 to TRBJ1-5; D is undetermined. CDR3 sequence reads: CASSRSTPYSNQPQHF. DNA for the CDR3: TGTGCCAGCAGTAGGTCAACTCCATATAGCAATCAGCCCCAGCATTTT.